A selection of T cell receptor beta chains follows, all from one sample in a study of T-cell memory formation after mild COVID-19. TCRdb redid the calling of the 5' RACE reads with MiXCR, one entry per CDR3 protein. The sample carries under 550,000 distinct CDR3 sequences, about a sixth recorded once. The sequenced sample was PBMCs or a T cell subset sorted from them (not recorded which). These receptors all come from a man younger than 35 who had mild COVID-19 (a few samples of this study predate the infection). Cell type and time point are not known. Each CDR3 is given with its conserved first and last residue. The order of the fields is CDR3 length, clone size, D gene, V gene, J gene, CDR3 protein, CDR3 DNA. A D gene is named only where the DNA matches it firmly. Size is omitted from some rows. Given values are once, few, many or a class for expanded clones.

len: 16; abundance: many; d_gene: TRBD1; v_gene: TRBV28; j_gene: TRBJ2-1; CDR3aa: CASTQGGTGGNTEQFF; CDR3nt: TGTGCCAGCACCCAGGGGGGGACAGGGGGTAATACTGAGCAGTTCTTC
len: 15; abundance: few; d_gene: .; v_gene: TRBV5-1; j_gene: TRBJ1-4; CDR3aa: CASSLDGVGNEKLFF; CDR3nt: TGCGCCAGCAGCCTGGACGGGGTTGGAAATGAAAAACTGTTTTTT
len: 14; abundance: .; d_gene: .; v_gene: TRBV4-2; j_gene: TRBJ1-1; CDR3aa: CASSQETGTTEAFF; CDR3nt: TGTGCCAGCAGCCAAGAAACAGGGACCACTGAAGCTTTCTTT
len: 14; abundance: .; d_gene: .; v_gene: TRBV6-5; j_gene: TRBJ2-7; CDR3aa: CASSYGGQTYEQYF; CDR3nt: TGTGCCAGCAGTTACGGAGGGCAGACCTACGAGCAGTACTTC
len: 14; abundance: few; d_gene: .; v_gene: TRBV6-5; j_gene: TRBJ1-1; CDR3aa: CASSGRYPNTEAFF; CDR3nt: TGTGCCAGCAGCGGCCGCTATCCGAACACTGAAGCTTTCTTT
len: 15; abundance: many; d_gene: .; v_gene: TRBV6-5; j_gene: TRBJ1-6; CDR3aa: CASSYGGLSNSPLHF; CDR3nt: TGTGCCAGCAGTTATGGAGGCCTTAGTAATTCACCCCTCCACTTT
len: 14; abundance: .; d_gene: TRBD1; v_gene: TRBV4-3; j_gene: TRBJ2-4; CDR3aa: CASSRGTEPNIQYF; CDR3nt: TGCGCCAGCAGCCGGGGGACAGAACCAAACATTCAGTACTTC
len: 15; abundance: .; d_gene: .; v_gene: TRBV20-1; j_gene: TRBJ2-5; CDR3aa: CSARWTGRDAETQYF; CDR3nt: TGCAGTGCTAGGTGGACAGGGAGGGACGCAGAGACCCAGTACTTC
len: 13; abundance: few; d_gene: .; v_gene: TRBV20-1; j_gene: TRBJ2-3; CDR3aa: CSAWAAGTDTQYF; CDR3nt: TGCAGTGCCTGGGCGGCAGGCACAGATACGCAGTATTTT
len: 17; abundance: few; d_gene: .; v_gene: TRBV5-1; j_gene: TRBJ2-1; CDR3aa: CASRDLTGTHTYNEQFF; CDR3nt: TGCGCCAGCAGGGACCTGACCGGGACTCATACCTACAATGAGCAGTTCTTC
len: 13; abundance: few; d_gene: TRBD1; v_gene: TRBV28; j_gene: TRBJ2-1; CDR3aa: CASRPGTANEQFF; CDR3nt: TGTGCCAGCAGACCAGGGACAGCTAATGAGCAGTTCTTC
len: 14; abundance: few; d_gene: TRBD1; v_gene: TRBV20-1; j_gene: TRBJ2-7; CDR3aa: CSAKNPGTAYEQYF; CDR3nt: TGCAGTGCTAAGAACCCCGGGACAGCCTACGAGCAGTACTTC
len: 18; abundance: few; d_gene: TRBD2; v_gene: TRBV7-9; j_gene: TRBJ2-3; CDR3aa: CASSPPFIRGGRADTQYF; CDR3nt: TGTGCCAGCAGCCCTCCTTTTATACGGGGGGGCCGCGCAGATACGCAGTATTTT
len: 16; abundance: .; d_gene: .; v_gene: TRBV4-3; j_gene: TRBJ2-1; CDR3aa: CASSQDSGRSYNEQFF; CDR3nt: TGCGCCAGCAGCCAAGATTCGGGGCGCTCCTACAATGAGCAGTTCTTC